These 23 T cell receptor beta chains came from one sample sequenced in a study of CD8 T cells in Susac syndrome. Random hexamers were used to reverse transcribe about 0.5 to 1 ug of RNA. In TCRdb, the immunoSEQ multiplex PCR reads were re-called with MiXCR into one record per CDR3 protein. Of approximately 160,000 distinct CDR3 sequences listed, approximately 95% are singletons. The source material was CD4+ T cells from PBMCs. The receptors stem from a human donor with Susac syndrome.

The chain employs TRBV6-4 and TRBJ1-2, with 8 bases matching TRBD1. V gave up 6 bases and J gave up 0 bases; unmatched junction bases: 12. CDR3 length: 17 residues. The germline gives CDR1 MRHNA, CDR2 SNTAGT. CDR3 region: CASRPQGALIANYGYTF. In nucleotides, the CDR3 is TGTGCCAGCAGGCCTCAGGGGGCCCTAATAGCTAACTATGGCTACACCTTC.

The V gene is TRBV28, the J gene TRBJ2-7; possible D gene TRBD1, 5 bases. Deletions cut 5 bases from V and 3 bases from J, with 14 bases between. The length of the CDR3 is 14 residues. CDR1 is MDHEN, CDR2 SYDVKM, per germline. This CDR3 is CASSTVVGDYEQYF. In DNA, the CDR3 is TGTGCCAGCAGTACCGTCGTAGGGGACTACGAGCAGTACTTC.

This clonotype was counted a single time. V is TRBV5-4 and J is TRBJ2-1; D not certain. V was cut by 4 bases and J by 8 bases, with 7 bases left in between. Looked up from germline, CDR1 is SGHNT and CDR2 is YYREEE (reference sequence). The CDR3 spans 11 residues. The CDR3 DNA sequence: TGTGCCAGCAGCCGAAGGGATGAGCAGTTCTTC. Translated, it gives CASSRRDEQFF.

This chain connects TRBV18 to TRBJ2-1; D is ambiguous. The germline CDR1 and CDR2 sequences are KGHSH and LQKENI. Trimming removed 4 bases at V and 8 bases at J, with 9 bases between. The length of the CDR3 is 12 residues. The CDR3 spells CASSLYVDEQFF. DNA for the CDR3: TGTGCCAGCTCACTTTATGTCGATGAGCAGTTCTTC.

The count of this clonotype is one. CDR3 DNA sequence: TGCAGCGTTACAAATAACTATGGCTACACCTTC. It is translated as CSVTNNYGYTF. V and J are TRBV29-1 and TRBJ1-2; D not certain. Germline values: CDR1 SQVTM, CDR2 ANQGSEA. Trimming removed 5 bases at V and 1 base at J, with 5 bases between. The CDR3 is made up of 11 amino acids. The variable domain in full, with the rest retrieved from reference TRBV29-1 and TRBJ1-2, is SAVISQKPSRDICQRGTSLTIQCQVDSQVTMMFWYRQQPGQSLTLIATANQGSEATYESGFVIDKFPISRPNLTFSTLTVSNMSPEDSSIYLCSVTNNYGYTFGSGTRLTVV.

The rearrangement joins TRBV7-2 to TRBJ2-5, with 12 bases that match TRBD2. The ends lost 2 bases at V and 4 bases at J; junction bases unmatched: 11. This CDR3 region has 18 residues. Germline V gene data show CDR1 as SGHTA and CDR2 as FQGNSA. Here the CDR3 reads CASSLRPRTSGIGETQYF. For the CDR3, the DNA is TGTGCCAGCAGCTTAAGGCCCCGGACTAGCGGGATAGGAGAGACCCAGTACTTC.

The rearrangement uses TRBV29-1 and TRBJ1-2, with 7 bases aligning to TRBD1. The trim removed 4 bases at V and 4 bases at J, leaving 6 bases unmatched. In germline, CDR1 is SQVTM, CDR2 ANQGSEA. The CDR3 runs 13 residues. The CDR3 sequence is CSVGRQGGYGYTF. CDR3 coding DNA: TGCAGCGTTGGTCGGCAGGGGGGCTATGGCTACACCTTC.

This chain connects TRBV28 to TRBJ2-7; no clear D. V gave up 5 bases and J gave up 4 bases, with 9 bases separating them. Per germline, CDR1 MDHEN and CDR2 SYDVKM. This CDR3 comprises 12 residues. This CDR3 reads CASSGDRYEQYF. The CDR3 region has the DNA TGTGCCAGCAGTGGCGACCGTTACGAGCAGTACTTC.

The chain employs TRBV4-1 and TRBJ1-6, with D perhaps TRBD1 (5 bases). Trimming left V 0 bases short and J 7 bases short, with 7 bases between. The CDR3 is 14 amino acids. Germline CDR1 MGHRA, CDR2 YSYEKL. The CDR3 nucleotides are TGCGCCAGCAGCCAAGAACAGGTCAATTCACCCCTCCACTTT. Protein product: CASSQEQVNSPLHF.

This chain connects TRBV5-4 to TRBJ2-1; tentative D call: TRBD1 (6 bases). Between the trimmed V and J ends, which lost 4 bases and 7 bases, there was a span of 15 bases. Per the germline V gene, CDR1 is SGHNT and CDR2 is YYREEE (reference sequence). The CDR3 has 14 amino acids. The DNA for the CDR3 is TGTGCCAGCAGCACCAACAGGGAGCCGAATGAGCAGTTCTTC. It encodes CASSTNREPNEQFF.

The CDR3 nucleotides read TGTGCCAGCAGCATCCTAGCGGGACGCACAGATACGCAGTATTTT. Amino acid sequence: CASSILAGRTDTQYF. The rearrangement joins TRBV7-2 to TRBJ2-3; 9 nucleotides agree with TRBD2. Germline V gives CDR1 SGHTA, CDR2 FQGNSA. After removal of 5 bases from V and 1 base from J, the junction contained 4 bases not matched to a gene. This CDR3 has 15 residues. Drawing the rest from reference TRBV7-2 and TRBJ2-3, the complete variable domain is GAGVSQSPSNKVTEKGKDVELRCDPISGHTALYWYRQSLGQGLEFLIYFQGNSAPDKSGLPSDRFSAERTGGSVSTLTIQRTQQEDSAVYLCASSILAGRTDTQYFGPGTRLTVL.

The V gene is TRBV5-1, the J gene TRBJ2-7; possible D gene TRBD1, 6 bases. The CDR3 is made up of 14 amino acids. Per germline, CDR1 SGHRS and CDR2 YFSETQ. Trimming took 4 bases from V and 3 from J, leaving 14 bases between them. The CDR3 nucleotides read TGCGCCAGCAGCCTATGGGACACCAACTACGAGCAGTACTTC. Protein: CASSLWDTNYEQYF.

V and J are TRBV11-2 and TRBJ2-5, with 7 bases matching TRBD1. V lost 5 bases and J lost 5; bases outside the gene matches: 17. The CDR3 length is 17 residues. CDR1 is SGHAT and CDR2 is FQNNGV in the germline V gene. CDR3 protein: CASSRSRQGLVSETQYF. DNA for the CDR3: TGTGCCAGCAGCCGGAGCCGACAGGGATTAGTTTCGGAGACCCAGTACTTC.

V is TRBV19 and J is TRBJ2-1; no clear D gene. The germline V and J ends were trimmed by 3 bases and 4 bases, with 4 bases remaining between them. The CDR3 has 12 residues. Germline V lookup: CDR1 LNHDA, CDR2 SQIVND (reference sequence). The CDR3 reads CASSISYNEQFF. CDR3 DNA: TGTGCCAGTAGTATCTCATACAATGAGCAGTTCTTC.

The chain recombines TRBV29-1 with TRBJ1-1; tentatively, D is TRBD1 (6 bases). V lost 5 bases and J lost 1, with 8 bases in between. From germline, CDR1 is SQVTM and CDR2 ANQGSEA. The CDR3 runs to 12 residues. CDR3 sequence reads: CSVSTGNTEAFF. The DNA for the CDR3 is TGCAGCGTTTCGACAGGGAACACTGAAGCTTTCTTT. Complete variable domain (other parts from reference TRBV29-1 and TRBJ1-1): SAVISQKPSRDICQRGTSLTIQCQVDSQVTMMFWYRQQPGQSLTLIATANQGSEATYESGFVIDKFPISRPNLTFSTLTVSNMSPEDSSIYLCSVSTGNTEAFFGQGTRLTVV.

This rearrangement joins TRBV4-1 to TRBJ1-5, with 7 positions matching TRBD1. Per the germline V gene, CDR1 is MGHRA and CDR2 is YSYEKL. After removal of 6 bases from V and 2 bases from J, the junction contained 7 bases not matched to a gene. CDR3 length: 15 residues. CDR3 sequence (DNA): TGCGCCAGCAGACCGACCGACAGGGGCAATCAGCCCCAGCATTTT. This sequence encodes CASRPTDRGNQPQHF.

This rearrangement joins TRBV7-2 to TRBJ2-7; weak D call: TRBD2 (6 bases). Trimming took 5 bases from V and 4 from J, leaving 15 bases between them. The CDR3 has 14 residues. In germline, CDR1 is SGHTA, CDR2 FQGNSA. Here the CDR3 DNA reads TGTGCCAGCAGCCTACTAGCAGGAGAGTACGAGCAGTACTTC. Translating it yields CASSLLAGEYEQYF.

Here the CDR3 DNA reads TGTGCCAGCAGCGTTAGACTAGCGGGGGAACCGGGCTCCTACGAGCAGTACGTC. Protein product: CASSVRLAGEPGSYEQYV. The J gene is TRBJ2-7, the V gene TRBV9; 12 bases are shared with TRBD2. The V gene end was trimmed by 2 bases and the J gene end by 0 bases; junction bases not matched to a gene: 9. In germline, CDR1 is SGDLS, CDR2 YYNGEE. The CDR3 spans 18 residues.

The CDR3 coding sequence is TGTGCCAGCAGTCCGCGGACTTTTTCCAATGAGCAGTTCTTC. It encodes CASSPRTFSNEQFF. The chain couples TRBV27 to TRBJ2-1, with D possibly being TRBD2 (5 bases). The V end was cut by 5 bases, the J end by 6 bases, with 14 bases between. This CDR3 region has 14 residues. The germline gives CDR1 MNHEY, CDR2 SMNVEV (reference sequence).

The V and J genes are TRBV18 and TRBJ2-4, with a tentative D call TRBD1 (6 bases). Trimming left V 5 bases short and J 0 bases short, with 11 bases between. The CDR3 length is 15 residues. Germline V lookup: CDR1 KGHSH, CDR2 LQKENI. This chain's CDR3 is CASSTDSGAKNIQYF. The CDR3, as DNA: TGTGCCAGCTCAACGGACAGCGGAGCCAAAAACATTCAGTACTTC.

V and J are TRBV20-1 and TRBJ1-1; TRBD1 agrees at 8 bases. The J segment lost 4 bases and the V segment lost 4 bases, leaving 2 bases of the junction unmatched. CDR1 and CDR2 (germline): DFQATT, SNEGSKA (reference sequence). This CDR3 region has 12 residues. DNA for the CDR3: TGCAGTGCTACCGACAGGGGCACTGAAGCTTTCTTT. It codes for CSATDRGTEAFF.

The CDR3 DNA reads as TGTGCCAGCAGCTCGTCTAGTAGAGGAGCCTACAATGAGCAGTTCTTC. Translated, it gives CASSSSSRGAYNEQFF. The chain joins TRBV7-2 to TRBJ2-1, with unresolved D. Deletions cut 4 bases from V and 2 bases from J, with 15 bases between. This CDR3 region has 16 residues. Germline V lookup: CDR1 SGHTA, CDR2 FQGNSA.

This chain joins TRBV20-1 and TRBJ2-5; D is unresolved. V lost 4 bases and J lost 1, with 1 base in between. Looked up from germline, CDR1 is DFQATT and CDR2 is SNEGSKA (reference sequence). CDR3 size: 10 residues. CDR3 sequence reads: CSATQETQYF. CDR3 nucleotides: TGCAGTGCTACCCAAGAGACCCAGTACTTC.